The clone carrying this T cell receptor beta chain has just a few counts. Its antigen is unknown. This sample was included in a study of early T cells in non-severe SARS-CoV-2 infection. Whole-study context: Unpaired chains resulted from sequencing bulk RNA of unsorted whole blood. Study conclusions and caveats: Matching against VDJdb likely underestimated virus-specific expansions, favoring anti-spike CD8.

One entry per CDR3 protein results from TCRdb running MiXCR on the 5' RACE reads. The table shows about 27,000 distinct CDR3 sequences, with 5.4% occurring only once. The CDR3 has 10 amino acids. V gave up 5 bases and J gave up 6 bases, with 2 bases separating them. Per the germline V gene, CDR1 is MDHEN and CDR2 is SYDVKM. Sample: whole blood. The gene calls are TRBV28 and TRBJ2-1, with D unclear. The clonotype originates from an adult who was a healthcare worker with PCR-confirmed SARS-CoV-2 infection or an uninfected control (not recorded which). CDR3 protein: CASSVNEQFF. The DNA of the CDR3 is TGTGCCAGCAGTGTCAATGAGCAGTTCTTC.